The T cell receptor (beta chain) described here comes from a study of beta chain features in type 1 diabetes (dated by TCRdb to between 2017 and 2018). Background for the entire study: Patients and healthy donors did not differ in mean age, gender distribution, total cell number or subset yield. The study compared the TCRB repertoires of sorted circulating CD4+ T cell subsets in recently diagnosed type 1 diabetes patients with those in matched healthy donors. A total of around 110,000,000 sorted cells were examined across all samples, and a strong correlation was observed between cell number per subset and RNA yield. Regulatory and stem cell-like memory subsets were obtained from only 8 patients and about eight healthy donors, while naive and central memory subsets were obtained from all 30 or so donors. Overall study outcomes, separate from this receptor: Shorter templates might be favored by PCR, yet because patient and control samples were amplified and corrected together, any such skew would affect both groups equally. Naive, central memory and regulatory TCRB repertoires appeared more similar among patients than among healthy donors. Because the HLA sub-analyses included only small numbers of individuals, any influence of HLA type on TCRB rearrangement was left unresolved. In all four CD4+ subsets, TCRB CDR3 length was moderately but significantly shorter in type 1 diabetes patients. At VDJ recombination sites, type 1 diabetes patients had fewer insertions and more deleted nucleotides, which implies abnormalities in thymic rearrangement. Because cDNA was sequenced instead of genomic DNA, highly expressing activated cells could be over-represented, though the groups showed no difference in activation or CD3 levels.

A single peripheral blood draw of around 0.11 L on average was collected from each donor into heparinised tubes. A BD FACSAria II and a panel including CD45RO, CCR7, CD25, CD127, CD95 and CD27 were used to sort naive, central memory, regulatory and stem cell-like memory CD4+ T cells. Purity was above 95% for every sorted population. PBMCs were isolated right away by Lymphoprep density gradient centrifugation and were stained directly, without culture. So that batch effects would be minimized, each experiment stained and sorted samples in pairs, pairing one healthy donor with one patient. CDR1 MNHNY and CDR2 SVGAGI were looked up in the germline V gene (reference sequence). From the cysteine up to the phenylalanine, the CDR3 has a length of 15 residues. The retained sequence is limited to the CDR3, 45 bases, with the frame set at the first base. At the junction V is shortened by 7 bases and J by 2 bases; bases outside the gene matches: 9.

The entire amount of isolated RNA was reverse transcribed using the High Capacity cDNA Reverse Transcription Kit, so the sequenced TCRB transcripts were expressed ones. Naive, central memory and regulatory T cell samples underwent deep immunoSEQ sequencing, averaging roughly 3.3 million total reads per sample. Sorted cells were lysed in RLT buffer and RNA was extracted with DNase-treated RNeasy Micro or Mini kits, depending on cell number. Each cell subset was processed separately to prevent cross-contamination, with patient and healthy donor samples processed together. The immunoSEQ multiplex PCR was used to amplify TCRB sequences from cDNA, yielding 87-bp fragments that span the CDR3 region. Amplicons were sequenced on the Illumina HiSeq platform. In the original analysis: Synthetic template baselines were used to correct PCR bias computationally, reads within Hamming distance 2 were collapsed, and singletons that could not be merged were discarded. Reads were aligned against IMGT to assign V, D and J genes, CDR3 length and insertions or deletions at six rearrangement sites. Within each subset, clonotype counts were normalized to sorted cell number, after which true diversity and Gini coefficients were computed with the tcR R package. Repertoire sharing was quantified using the overlap coefficient calculated on TCRB nucleotide sequences. As a proxy for the pre-selection repertoire, out-of-frame TCRB sequences from naive cells were analyzed. TCRdb stores this immuneACCESS table with in-frame sequences only. Part of the clones is absent; in the studies checked, under half of the shortfall reflects unresolved V genes, and no reason is known for the rest. V and J calls and clone size are given by that table; D and trimming were obtained from the DNA. The sample table contains under 300,000 clones; only one count was recorded for about 23% of them. The ten largest clones represent over 0.01% of the sample.

A remark on this clone: Its antigen is currently not known. No clone much larger than this one lies a single base away; base qualities are absent.

The material sequenced was naive CD4+ T cells from blood. The cell subset or site label for this specimen denotes: true naive CD4+ T cells. The sequence joins TRBV6-6 to TRBJ2-7; TRBD2 fits 9 bases in the junction. This sequence was found in a woman aged 30 to 39 with type 1 diabetes. The CDR3 has the sequence CASTTGAGGPYEQYF. In nucleotide form, the sequence is TGTGCCAGCACCACGGGGGCGGGAGGGCCCTACGAGCAGTACTTC.